The 4 T cell receptor beta chains given below trace back to one sample, sequenced in a study of cytomegalovirus exposure and HLA in healthy donors. Both 60 Vbeta primers and 13 Jbeta primers went into the PCR. Clones were sequenced by immunoSEQ multiplex PCR, and TCRdb holds only the in-frame ones, with some missing. The sample shows about 200,000 clones, about three quarters of them seen only once. The sample consisted of PBMCs. The origin of the receptors is a woman aged 40-49 years in good health and CMV-seronegative.

V is TRBV11-3 and J is TRBJ1-2, with TRBD1 matching over 9 bases. The CDR3 has 14 amino acids. Per germline, CDR1 SGHNT and CDR2 YENEEA. The V and J ends lost 5 bases and 4 bases, in that order; junction bases with no gene match: 5. This CDR3 is CASSAGTGSYGYTF. The CDR3 nucleotides read TGTGCCAGCAGCGCCGGGACAGGGAGCTATGGCTACACCTTC.

V is TRBV5-5 and J is TRBJ2-1; TRBD1 aligns across 8 bases. Per the germline V gene, CDR1 is SGHKS and CDR2 is YYEKEE (reference sequence). The CDR3 is 16 amino acids. Losses at the gene ends were 3 bases for V and 4 bases for J; bases not matched to a gene: 9. In DNA, the CDR3 is TGTGCCAGCAGCTCCGGGGCGGGACAGGCGTACAATGAGCAGTTCTTC. This translates into CASSSGAGQAYNEQFF.

Worth noting for this clone: At one end the junction does not follow the germline gene, possibly because of a read error. This chain uses TRBV2 with TRBJ1-4; TRBD1 aligns across 8 bases. Per germline, CDR1 SNHLY and CDR2 FYNNEI. This CDR3 spans 14 amino acids. The DNA of the CDR3 is TGTGCCAGCAGCGAAGGACAGGGAAATGAAAAACTGTTTTTT. As protein: CASSEGQGNEKLFF.

J is TRBJ2-3 and V is TRBV28; 12 nucleotides agree with TRBD2. CDR1 MDHEN and CDR2 SYDVKM come from the germline V gene. Unmatched junction bases numbered 12, after V lost 5 bases and J lost 3 bases. The CDR3 extends over 18 amino acids. CDR3 nucleotide sequence: TGTGCCAGCAGTCCCTTGGGGGGGCTAGCGGGGGGGACAGATACGCAGTATTTT. It is translated as CASSPLGGLAGGTDTQYF.